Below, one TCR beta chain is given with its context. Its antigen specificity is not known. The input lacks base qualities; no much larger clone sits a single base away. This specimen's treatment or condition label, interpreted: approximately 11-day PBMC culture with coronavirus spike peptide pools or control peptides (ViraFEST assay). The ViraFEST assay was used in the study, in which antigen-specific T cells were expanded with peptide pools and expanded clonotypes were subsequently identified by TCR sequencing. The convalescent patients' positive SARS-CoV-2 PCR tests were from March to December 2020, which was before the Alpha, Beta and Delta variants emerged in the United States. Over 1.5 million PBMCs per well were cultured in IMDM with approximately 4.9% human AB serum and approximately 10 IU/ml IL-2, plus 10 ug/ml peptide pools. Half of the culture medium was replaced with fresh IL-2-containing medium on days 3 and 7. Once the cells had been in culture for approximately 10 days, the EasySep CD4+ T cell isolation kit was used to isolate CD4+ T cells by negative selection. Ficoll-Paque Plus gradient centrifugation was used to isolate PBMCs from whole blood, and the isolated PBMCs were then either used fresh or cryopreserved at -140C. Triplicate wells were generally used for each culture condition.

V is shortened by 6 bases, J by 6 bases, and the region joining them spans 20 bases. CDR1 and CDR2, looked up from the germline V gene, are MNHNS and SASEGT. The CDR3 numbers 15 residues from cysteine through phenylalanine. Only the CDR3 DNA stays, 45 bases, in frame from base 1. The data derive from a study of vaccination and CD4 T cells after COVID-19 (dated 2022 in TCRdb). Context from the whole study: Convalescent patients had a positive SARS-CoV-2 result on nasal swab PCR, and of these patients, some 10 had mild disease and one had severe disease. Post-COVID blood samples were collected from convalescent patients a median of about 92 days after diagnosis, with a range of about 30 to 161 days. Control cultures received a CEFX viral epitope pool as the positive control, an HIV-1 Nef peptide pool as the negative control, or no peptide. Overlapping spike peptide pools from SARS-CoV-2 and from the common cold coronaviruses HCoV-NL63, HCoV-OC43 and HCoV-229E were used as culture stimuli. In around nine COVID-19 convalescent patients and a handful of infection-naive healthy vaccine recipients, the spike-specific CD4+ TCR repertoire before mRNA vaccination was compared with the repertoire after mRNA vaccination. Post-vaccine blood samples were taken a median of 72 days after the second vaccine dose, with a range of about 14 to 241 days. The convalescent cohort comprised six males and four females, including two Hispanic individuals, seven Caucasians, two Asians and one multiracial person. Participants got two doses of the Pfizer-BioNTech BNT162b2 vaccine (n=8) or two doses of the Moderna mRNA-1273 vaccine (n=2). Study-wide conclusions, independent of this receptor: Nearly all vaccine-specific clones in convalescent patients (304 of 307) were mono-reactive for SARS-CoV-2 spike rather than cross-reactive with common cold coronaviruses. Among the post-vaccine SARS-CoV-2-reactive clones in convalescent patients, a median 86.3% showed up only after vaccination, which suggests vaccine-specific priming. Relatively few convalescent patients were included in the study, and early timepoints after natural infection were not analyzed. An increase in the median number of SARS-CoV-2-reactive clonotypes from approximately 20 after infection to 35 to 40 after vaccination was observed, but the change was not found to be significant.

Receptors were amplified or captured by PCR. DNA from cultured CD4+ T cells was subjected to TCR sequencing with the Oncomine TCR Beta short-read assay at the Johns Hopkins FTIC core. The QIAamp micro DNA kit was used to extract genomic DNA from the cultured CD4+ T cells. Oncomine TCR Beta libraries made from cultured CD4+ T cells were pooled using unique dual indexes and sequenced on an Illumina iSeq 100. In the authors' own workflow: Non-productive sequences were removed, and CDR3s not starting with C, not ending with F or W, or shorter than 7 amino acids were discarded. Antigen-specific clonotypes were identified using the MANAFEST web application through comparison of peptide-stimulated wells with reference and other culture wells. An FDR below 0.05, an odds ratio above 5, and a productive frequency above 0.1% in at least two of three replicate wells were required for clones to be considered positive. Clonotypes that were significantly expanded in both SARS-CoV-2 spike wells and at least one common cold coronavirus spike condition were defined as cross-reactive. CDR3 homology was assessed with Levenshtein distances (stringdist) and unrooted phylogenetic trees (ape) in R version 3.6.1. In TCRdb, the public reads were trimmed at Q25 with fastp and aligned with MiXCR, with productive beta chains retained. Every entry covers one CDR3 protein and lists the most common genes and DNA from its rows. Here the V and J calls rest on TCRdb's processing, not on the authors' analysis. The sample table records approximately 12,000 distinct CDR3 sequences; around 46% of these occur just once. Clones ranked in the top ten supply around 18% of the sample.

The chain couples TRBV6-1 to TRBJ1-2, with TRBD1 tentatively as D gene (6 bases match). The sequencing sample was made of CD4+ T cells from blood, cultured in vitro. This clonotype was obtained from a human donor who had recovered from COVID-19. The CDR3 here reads CASRRQPNNRDGYTF. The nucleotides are TGTGCCAGCAGGCGTCAACCCAATAACAGGGATGGCTACACCTTC.